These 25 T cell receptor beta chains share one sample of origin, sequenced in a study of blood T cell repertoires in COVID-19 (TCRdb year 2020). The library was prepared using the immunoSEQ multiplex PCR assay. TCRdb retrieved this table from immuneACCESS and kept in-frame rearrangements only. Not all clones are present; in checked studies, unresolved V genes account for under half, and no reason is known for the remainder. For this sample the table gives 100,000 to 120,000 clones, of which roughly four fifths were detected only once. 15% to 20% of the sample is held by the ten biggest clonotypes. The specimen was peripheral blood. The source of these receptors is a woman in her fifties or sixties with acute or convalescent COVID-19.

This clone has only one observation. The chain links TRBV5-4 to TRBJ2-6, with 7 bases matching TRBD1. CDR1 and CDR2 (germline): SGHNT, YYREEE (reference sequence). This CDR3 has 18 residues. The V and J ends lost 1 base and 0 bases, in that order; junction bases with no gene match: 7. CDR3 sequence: CASSLPSRGTSGANVLTF. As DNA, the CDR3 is TGTGCCAGCAGCTTGCCTAGCAGGGGGACCTCTGGGGCCAACGTCCTGACTTTC.

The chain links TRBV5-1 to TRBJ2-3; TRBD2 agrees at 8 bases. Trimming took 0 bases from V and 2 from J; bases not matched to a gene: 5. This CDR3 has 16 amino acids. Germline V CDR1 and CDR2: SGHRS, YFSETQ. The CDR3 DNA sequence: TGCGCCAGCAGCTTGGGTGCTAGCGGGTCCACAGATACGCAGTATTTT. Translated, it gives CASSLGASGSTDTQYF.

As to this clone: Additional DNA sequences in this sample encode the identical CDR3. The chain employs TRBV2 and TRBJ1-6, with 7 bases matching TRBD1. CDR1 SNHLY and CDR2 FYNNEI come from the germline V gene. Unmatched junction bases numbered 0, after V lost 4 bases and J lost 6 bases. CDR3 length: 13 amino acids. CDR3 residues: CASSGQGNSPLHF. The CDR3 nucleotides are TGTGCCAGCAGTGGACAGGGTAATTCACCCCTCCACTTT.

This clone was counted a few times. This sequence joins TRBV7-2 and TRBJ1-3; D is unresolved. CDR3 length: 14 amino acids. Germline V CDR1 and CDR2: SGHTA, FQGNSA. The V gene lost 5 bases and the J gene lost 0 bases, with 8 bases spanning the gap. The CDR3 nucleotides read TGTGCCAGCAGCCCGAGCGGCTCTGGAAACACCATATATTTT. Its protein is CASSPSGSGNTIYF.

CDR3 in DNA: TGTGCCATCATGGGGGGGAACTATGGCTACACCTTC. This codes for CAIMGGNYGYTF. This chain links TRBV10-3 with TRBJ1-2; D might be TRBD1 (5 bases). CDR1 ENHRY and CDR2 SYGVKD come from the germline V gene. The CDR3 consists of 12 residues. Trimming took off 7 bases at V and 2 bases at J, with 8 bases between the two ends.

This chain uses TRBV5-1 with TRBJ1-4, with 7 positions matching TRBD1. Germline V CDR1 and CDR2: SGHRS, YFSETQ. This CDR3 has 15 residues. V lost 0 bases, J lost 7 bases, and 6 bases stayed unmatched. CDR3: CASSLAGTELEKLFF. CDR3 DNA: TGCGCCAGCAGCTTGGCCGGGACAGAGCTTGAAAAACTGTTTTTT.

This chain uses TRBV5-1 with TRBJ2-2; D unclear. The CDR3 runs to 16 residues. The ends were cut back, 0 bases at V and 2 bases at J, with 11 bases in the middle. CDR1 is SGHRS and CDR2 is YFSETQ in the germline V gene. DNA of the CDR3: TGCGCCAGCAGCTTGGCGGTATTACCTAACACCGGGGAGCTGTTTTTT. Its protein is CASSLAVLPNTGELFF.

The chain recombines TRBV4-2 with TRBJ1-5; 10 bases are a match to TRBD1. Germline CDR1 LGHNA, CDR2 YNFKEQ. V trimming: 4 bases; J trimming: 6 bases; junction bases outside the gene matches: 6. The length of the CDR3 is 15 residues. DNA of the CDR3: TGTGCCAGCAGCCCTGGACAGGGGGTAAGTCAGCCCCAGCATTTT. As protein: CASSPGQGVSQPQHF.

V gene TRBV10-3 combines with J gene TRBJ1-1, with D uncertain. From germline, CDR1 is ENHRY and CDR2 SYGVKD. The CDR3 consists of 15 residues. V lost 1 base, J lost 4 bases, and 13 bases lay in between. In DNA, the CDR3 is TGTGCCATCAGTGAGTTTCCTATCACGGGCACTGAAGCTTTCTTT. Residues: CAISEFPITGTEAFF.

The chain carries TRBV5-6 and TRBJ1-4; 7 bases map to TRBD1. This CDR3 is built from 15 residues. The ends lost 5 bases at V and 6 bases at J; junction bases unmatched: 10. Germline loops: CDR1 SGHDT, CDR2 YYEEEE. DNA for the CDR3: TGTGCCAGCAGTTCCTGGACAGGAGTTCATGAAAAACTGTTTTTT. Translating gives CASSSWTGVHEKLFF.

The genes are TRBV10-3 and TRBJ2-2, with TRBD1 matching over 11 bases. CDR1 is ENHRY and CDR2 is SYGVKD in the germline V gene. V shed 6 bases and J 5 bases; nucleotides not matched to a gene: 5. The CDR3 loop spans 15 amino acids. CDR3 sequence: CAIRRDRGFTGELFF. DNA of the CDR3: TGTGCCATCAGGAGGGACAGGGGGTTTACCGGGGAGCTGTTTTTT.

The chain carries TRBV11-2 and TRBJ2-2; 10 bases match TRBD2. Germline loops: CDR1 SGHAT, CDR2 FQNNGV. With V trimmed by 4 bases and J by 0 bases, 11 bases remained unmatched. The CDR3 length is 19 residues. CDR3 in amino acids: CASSSSYTSGESNTGELFF. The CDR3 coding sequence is TGTGCCAGCAGCTCTTCCTACACTAGCGGGGAATCGAACACCGGGGAGCTGTTTTTT.

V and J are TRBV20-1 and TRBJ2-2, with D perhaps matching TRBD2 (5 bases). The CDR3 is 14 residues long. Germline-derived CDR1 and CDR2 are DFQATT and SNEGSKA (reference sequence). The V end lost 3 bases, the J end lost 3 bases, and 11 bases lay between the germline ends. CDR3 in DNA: TGCAGTGCTAGTCCCGGACTGGACACCGGGGAGCTGTTTTTT. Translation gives CSASPGLDTGELFF.

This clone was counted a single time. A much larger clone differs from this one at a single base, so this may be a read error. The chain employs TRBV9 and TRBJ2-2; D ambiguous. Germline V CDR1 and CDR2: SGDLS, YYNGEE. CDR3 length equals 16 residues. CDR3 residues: CASSVSSRSNTRELFF. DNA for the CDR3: TGTGCCAGCAGCGTTTCAAGCAGGTCGAACACCAGGGAGCTGTTTTTT.

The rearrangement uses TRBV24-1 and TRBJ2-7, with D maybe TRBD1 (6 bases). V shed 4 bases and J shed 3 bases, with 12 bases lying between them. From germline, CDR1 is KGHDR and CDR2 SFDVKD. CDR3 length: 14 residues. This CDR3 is CATSDSGQNYEQYF. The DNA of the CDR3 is TGTGCCACCAGTGACTCCGGACAGAACTACGAGCAGTACTTC.

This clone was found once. Here the CDR3 reads CASGLTQGATGELFF. In DNA form, the CDR3 reads TGTGCTAGTGGTTTAACGCAGGGGGCCACCGGGGAGCTGTTTTTT. The rearrangement joins TRBV12-5 to TRBJ2-2; 8 positions agree with TRBD1. From germline, CDR1 is LGHNT and CDR2 FRNRAP. J lost 4 bases, V lost 3 bases, and 4 bases had no gene match. The CDR3 is 15 residues long.

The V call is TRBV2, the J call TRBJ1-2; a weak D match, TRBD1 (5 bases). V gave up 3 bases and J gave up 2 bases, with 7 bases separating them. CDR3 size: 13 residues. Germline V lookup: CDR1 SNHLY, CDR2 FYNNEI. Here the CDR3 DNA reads TGTGCCAGCAGTGACGGGGGGAACTATGGCTACACCTTC. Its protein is CASSDGGNYGYTF.

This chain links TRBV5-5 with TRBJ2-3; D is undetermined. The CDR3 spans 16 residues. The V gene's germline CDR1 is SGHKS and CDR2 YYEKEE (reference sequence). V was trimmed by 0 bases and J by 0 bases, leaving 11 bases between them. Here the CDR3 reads CASSLGPRRSTDTQYF. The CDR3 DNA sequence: TGTGCCAGCAGCTTGGGACCCAGGCGTAGCACAGATACGCAGTATTTT.

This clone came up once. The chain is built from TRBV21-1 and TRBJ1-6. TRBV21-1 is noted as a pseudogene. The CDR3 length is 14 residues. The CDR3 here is CASSPGTLSLALHF. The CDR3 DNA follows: TGTGCCAGCAGCCCCGGGACTCTAAGTTTGGCCCTCCACTTT.

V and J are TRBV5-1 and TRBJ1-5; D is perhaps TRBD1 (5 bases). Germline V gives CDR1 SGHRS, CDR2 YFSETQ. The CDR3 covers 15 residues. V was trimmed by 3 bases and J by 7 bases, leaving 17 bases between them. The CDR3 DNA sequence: TGCGCCAGCAGCTATCGGGGGGGATCGGAACAGCCCCAGCATTTT. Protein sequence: CASSYRGGSEQPQHF. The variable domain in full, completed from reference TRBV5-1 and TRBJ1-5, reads KAGVTQTPRYLIKTRGQQVTLSCSPISGHRSVSWYQQTPGQGLQFLFEYFSETQRNKGNFPGRFSGRQFSNSRSEMNVSTLELGDSALYLCASSYRGGSEQPQHFGDGTRLSIL.

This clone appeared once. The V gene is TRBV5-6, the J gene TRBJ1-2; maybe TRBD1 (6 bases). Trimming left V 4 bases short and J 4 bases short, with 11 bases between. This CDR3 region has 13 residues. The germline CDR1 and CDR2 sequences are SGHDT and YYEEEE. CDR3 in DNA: TGTGCCAGCAGCCCGGGGGGGCCCTATGGCTACACCTTC. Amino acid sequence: CASSPGGPYGYTF.

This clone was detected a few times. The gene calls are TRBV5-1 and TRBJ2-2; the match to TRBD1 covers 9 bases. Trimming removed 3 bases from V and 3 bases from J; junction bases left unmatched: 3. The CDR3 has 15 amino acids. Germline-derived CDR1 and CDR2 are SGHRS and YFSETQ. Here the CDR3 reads CASSWTGADTGELFF. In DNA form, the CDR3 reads TGCGCCAGCAGCTGGACAGGGGCCGACACCGGGGAGCTGTTTTTT.

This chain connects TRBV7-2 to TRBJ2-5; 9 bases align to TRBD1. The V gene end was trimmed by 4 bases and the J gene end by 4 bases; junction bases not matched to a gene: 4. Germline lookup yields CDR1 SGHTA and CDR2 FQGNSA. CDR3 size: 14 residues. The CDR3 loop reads CASSSDRGAETQYF. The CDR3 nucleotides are TGTGCCAGCAGCTCCGACAGGGGGGCAGAGACCCAGTACTTC.

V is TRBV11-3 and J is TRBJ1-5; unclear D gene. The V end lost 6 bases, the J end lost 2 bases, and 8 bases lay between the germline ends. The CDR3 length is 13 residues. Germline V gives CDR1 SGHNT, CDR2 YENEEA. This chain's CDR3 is CASSSSGNQPQHF. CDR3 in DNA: TGTGCCAGCAGTTCGTCTGGCAATCAGCCCCAGCATTTT.

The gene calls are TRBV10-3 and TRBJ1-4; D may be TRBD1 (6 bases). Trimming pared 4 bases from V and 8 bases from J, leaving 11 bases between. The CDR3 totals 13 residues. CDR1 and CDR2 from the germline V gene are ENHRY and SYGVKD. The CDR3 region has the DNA TGTGCCATCAGTGTGCAGGGGTACGAAAAACTGTTTTTT. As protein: CAISVQGYEKLFF.